This entry features one T cell receptor (beta chain) sequence. Using immunoSEQ multiplex PCR, the repertoire was profiled, and TCRdb retains in-frame clones only, with some absent. The table has 65,000 to 85,000 clones, more than 70% seen once. V was clipped by 4 bases and J by 0 bases, with 10 bases between them. CDR3 length: 15 residues. From germline, CDR1 is SGHRS and CDR2 YFSETQ. The record originates from a study of blood T cell repertoires in COVID-19. The clonotype originates from a human donor in a cohort sampled during active COVID-19. The source material was peripheral blood. This sequence joins TRBV5-1 and TRBJ1-4, with D perhaps TRBD1 (6 bases). The DNA of the CDR3 is TGCGCCAGCAGCCCGGACAGTACAACTAATGAAAAACTGTTTTTT. As protein: CASSPDSTTNEKLFF.